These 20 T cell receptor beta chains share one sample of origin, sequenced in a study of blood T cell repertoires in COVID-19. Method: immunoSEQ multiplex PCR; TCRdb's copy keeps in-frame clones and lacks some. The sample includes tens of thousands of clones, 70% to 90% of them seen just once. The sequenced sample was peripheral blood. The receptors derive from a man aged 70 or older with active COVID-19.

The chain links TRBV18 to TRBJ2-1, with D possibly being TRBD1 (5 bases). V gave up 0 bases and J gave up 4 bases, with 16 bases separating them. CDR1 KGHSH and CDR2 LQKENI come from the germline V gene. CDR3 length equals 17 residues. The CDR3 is CASSPPLQVENYNEQFF. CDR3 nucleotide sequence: TGTGCCAGCTCACCACCTTTACAGGTGGAAAATTACAATGAGCAGTTCTTC.

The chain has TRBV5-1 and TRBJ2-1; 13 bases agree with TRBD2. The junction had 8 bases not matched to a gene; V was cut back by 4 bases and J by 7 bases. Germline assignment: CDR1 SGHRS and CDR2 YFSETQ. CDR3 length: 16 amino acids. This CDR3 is CASSAGTSGTGNEQFF. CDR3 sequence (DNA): TGCGCCAGCAGCGCGGGGACTAGCGGGACTGGGAATGAGCAGTTCTTC.

CDR3 region: CASWPPGGRAFF. Here the CDR3 DNA reads TGTGCCAGCTGGCCTCCCGGGGGTCGAGCTTTCTTT. This rearrangement joins TRBV27 to TRBJ1-1; D is possibly TRBD1 (5 bases). The germline V gene encodes CDR1 MNHEY and CDR2 SMNVEV (reference sequence). V shed 8 bases and J shed 10 bases, with 17 bases lying between them. The CDR3 runs 12 residues.

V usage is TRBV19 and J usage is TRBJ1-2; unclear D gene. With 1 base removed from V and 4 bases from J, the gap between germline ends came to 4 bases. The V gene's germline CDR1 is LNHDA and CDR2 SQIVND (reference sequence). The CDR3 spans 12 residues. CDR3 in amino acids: CASSIAGYGYTF. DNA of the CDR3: TGTGCCAGTAGTATAGCAGGCTATGGCTACACCTTC.

The CDR3 spells CASSPPGLAGGLQYF. The CDR3 nucleotides are TGTGCCAGCAGCCCGCCCGGACTAGCGGGAGGGCTGCAGTACTTC. This rearrangement joins TRBV3-1 (or the pseudogene TRBV3-2) to TRBJ2-7, with 15 positions matching TRBD2. The CDR3 totals 15 residues. Germline assignment: CDR1 LGHDT and CDR2 YNNKEL (reference sequence). V lost 4 bases and J lost 9; bases outside the gene matches: 7.

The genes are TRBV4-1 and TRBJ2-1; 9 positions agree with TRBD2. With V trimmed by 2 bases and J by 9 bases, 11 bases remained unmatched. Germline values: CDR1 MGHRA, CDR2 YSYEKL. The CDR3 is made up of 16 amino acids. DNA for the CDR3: TGCGCCAGCAGCCAAAGAACTAGCGGGCTAAGGGGTGAGCAGTTCTTC. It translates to CASSQRTSGLRGEQFF.

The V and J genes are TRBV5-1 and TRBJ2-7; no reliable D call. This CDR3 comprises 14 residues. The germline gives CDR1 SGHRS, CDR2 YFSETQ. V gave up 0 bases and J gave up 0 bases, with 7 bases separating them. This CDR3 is CASSLAGDSYEQYF. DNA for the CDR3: TGCGCCAGCAGCTTGGCCGGTGACTCCTACGAGCAGTACTTC.

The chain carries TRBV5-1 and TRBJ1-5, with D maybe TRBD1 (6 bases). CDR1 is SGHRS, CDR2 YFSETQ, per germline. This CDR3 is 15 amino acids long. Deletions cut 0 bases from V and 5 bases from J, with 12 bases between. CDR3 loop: CASSLGQGKDQPQHF. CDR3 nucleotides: TGCGCCAGCAGCTTGGGGCAGGGGAAGGATCAGCCCCAGCATTTT.

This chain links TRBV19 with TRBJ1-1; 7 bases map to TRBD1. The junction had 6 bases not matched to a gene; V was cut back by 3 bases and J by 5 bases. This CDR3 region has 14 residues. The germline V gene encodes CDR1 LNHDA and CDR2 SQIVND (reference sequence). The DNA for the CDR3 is TGTGCCAGTAGTATGGTTGACAGGGTTACTGAAGCTTTCTTT. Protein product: CASSMVDRVTEAFF.

For the CDR3, the DNA is TGTGCCAGCAGTGAGACAGGCACCGGGGAGCTGTTTTTT. Protein product: CASSETGTGELFF. This rearrangement joins TRBV2 to TRBJ2-2; D is perhaps TRBD1 (6 bases). This CDR3 spans 13 amino acids. The V gene lost 3 bases and the J gene lost 4 bases, with 6 bases spanning the gap. CDR1 is SNHLY and CDR2 is FYNNEI in the germline V gene.

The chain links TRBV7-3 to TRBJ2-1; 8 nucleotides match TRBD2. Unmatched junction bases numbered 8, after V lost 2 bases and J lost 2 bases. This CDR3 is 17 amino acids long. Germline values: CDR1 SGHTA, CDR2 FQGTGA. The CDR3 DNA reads TGTGCCAGCAGCTTAGTAGAGAGAGCGGGAGCCTACAATGAGCAGTTCTTC. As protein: CASSLVERAGAYNEQFF.

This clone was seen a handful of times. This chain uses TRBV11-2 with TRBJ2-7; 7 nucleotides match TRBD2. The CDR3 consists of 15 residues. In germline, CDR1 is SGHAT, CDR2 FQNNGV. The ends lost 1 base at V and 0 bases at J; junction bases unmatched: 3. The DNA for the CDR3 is TGTGCCAGCAGCTTAGTTGGCGGGAGCTCCTACGAGCAGTACTTC. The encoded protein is CASSLVGGSSYEQYF.

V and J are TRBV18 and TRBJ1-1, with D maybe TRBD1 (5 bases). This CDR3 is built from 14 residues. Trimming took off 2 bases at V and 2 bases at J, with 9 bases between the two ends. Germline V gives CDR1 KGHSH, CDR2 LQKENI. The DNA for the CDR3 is TGTGCCAGCTCACCAACGCAGGGTAACACTGAAGCTTTCTTT. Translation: CASSPTQGNTEAFF.

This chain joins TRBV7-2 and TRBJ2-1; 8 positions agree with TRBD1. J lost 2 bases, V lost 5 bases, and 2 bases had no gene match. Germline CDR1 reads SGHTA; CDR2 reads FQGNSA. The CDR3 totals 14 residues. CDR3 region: CASSKQGAYNEQFF. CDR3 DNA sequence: TGTGCCAGCAGCAAACAGGGGGCCTACAATGAGCAGTTCTTC.

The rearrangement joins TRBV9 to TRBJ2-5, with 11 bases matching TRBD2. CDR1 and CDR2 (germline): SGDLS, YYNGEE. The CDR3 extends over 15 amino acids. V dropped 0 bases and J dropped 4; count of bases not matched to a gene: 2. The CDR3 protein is CASSVGTSGRETQYF. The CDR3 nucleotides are TGTGCCAGCAGCGTAGGGACTAGCGGGCGAGAGACCCAGTACTTC.

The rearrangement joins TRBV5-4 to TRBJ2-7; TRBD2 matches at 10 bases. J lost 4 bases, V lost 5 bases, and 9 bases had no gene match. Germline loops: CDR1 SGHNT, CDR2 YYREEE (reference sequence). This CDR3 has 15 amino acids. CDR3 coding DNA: TGTGCCAGCAGGCCCGGGACTAGCGTGGGGTACGAGCAGTACTTC. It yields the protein CASRPGTSVGYEQYF.

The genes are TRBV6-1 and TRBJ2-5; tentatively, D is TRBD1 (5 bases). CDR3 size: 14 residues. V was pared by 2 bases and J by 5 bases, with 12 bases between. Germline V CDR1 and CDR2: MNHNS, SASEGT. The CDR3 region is CASSEPQGWETQYF. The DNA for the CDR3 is TGTGCCAGCAGTGAACCTCAGGGATGGGAGACCCAGTACTTC.

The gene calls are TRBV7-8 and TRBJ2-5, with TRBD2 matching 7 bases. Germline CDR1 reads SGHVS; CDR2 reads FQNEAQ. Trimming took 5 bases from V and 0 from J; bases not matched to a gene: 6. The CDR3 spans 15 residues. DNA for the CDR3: TGTGCCAGCAGCCCGGGACTACAGTACCAAGAGACCCAGTACTTC. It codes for CASSPGLQYQETQYF.

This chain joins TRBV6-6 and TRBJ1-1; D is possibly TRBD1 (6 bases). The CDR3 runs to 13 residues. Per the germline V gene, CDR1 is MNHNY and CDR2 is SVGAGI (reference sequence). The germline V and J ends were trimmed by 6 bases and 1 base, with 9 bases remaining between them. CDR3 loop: CASRMGQNTEAFF. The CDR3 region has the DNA TGTGCCAGCAGAATGGGACAGAACACTGAAGCTTTCTTT.

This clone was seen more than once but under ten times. The CDR3 loop is CASSQGRRTYNSPLHF. The CDR3, as DNA: TGCGCCAGCAGCCAAGGTCGGCGGACTTATAATTCACCCCTCCACTTT. The chain links TRBV4-1 to TRBJ1-6; D unclear. The CDR3 is made up of 16 amino acids. V was clipped by 1 base and J by 4 bases, with 11 bases between them. Germline V lookup: CDR1 MGHRA, CDR2 YSYEKL.